This TCR beta chain derives from a study of T cells expressing NK-cell markers. The CDR3 is 16 amino acids. Synthesis of TCR beta cDNA relied on 5'RACE template switching carrying UMIs. TCRdb reprocessed the 5' RACE reads and reports one entry per CDR3 protein, with no DNA. This sample's table has approximately 380,000 distinct CDR3 sequences. The rearrangement uses TRBV12-3 or TRBV12-4 and TRBJ2-2; without DNA, the TCRdb call of TRBD2 cannot be checked. Sequencing was done on a sample of blood T cells: a sorted CD56 or NKG2C T cell subset, CD4+ or CD8+ T cells, or bulk PBMC T cells (not recorded which). The sequence derives from a man aged 18-75 years in good health. This chain's CDR3 is CASSSERGGPTGELFF.